These 10 T cell receptor beta chains were all obtained from the same sample, sequenced in a study of blood T cell repertoires in COVID-19. Produced via immunoSEQ multiplex PCR; TCRdb's table is partial and in-frame only. Here the sample spans approximately 240,000 clones, 88% being singletons. The material sequenced was peripheral blood. The receptors stem from a woman aged 40 to 50 who had recovered from COVID-19.

The rearrangement uses TRBV11-3 and TRBJ2-7; D is uncertain. Trimming removed 1 base from V and 1 base from J, with 11 bases in between. The germline CDR1 and CDR2 sequences are SGHNT and YENEEA. This CDR3 contains 15 residues. CDR3 nucleotide sequence: TGTGCCAGCAGCTTAGGGGTCGGCAGGTCCTACGAGCAGTACTTC. Encoded protein: CASSLGVGRSYEQYF.

The sample holds one count of this clone. The genes are TRBV19 and TRBJ2-5; TRBD2 might be the D (5 bases). CDR1 and CDR2 (germline): LNHDA, SQIVND (reference sequence). The CDR3 has 14 amino acids. The germline V and J ends were trimmed by 4 bases and 5 bases, with 14 bases remaining between them. The CDR3, as DNA: TGTGCCAGTAGTACGAGACTAAGCCGGGAGACCCAGTACTTC. Translated, it gives CASSTRLSRETQYF.

The chain couples TRBV27 to TRBJ1-2, with 9 bases that match TRBD1. Per the germline V gene, CDR1 is MNHEY and CDR2 is SMNVEV (reference sequence). V lost 4 bases to trimming and J lost 4 bases; unmatched junction nucleotides: 10. The CDR3 sequence is 16 residues long. The CDR3 coding sequence is TGTGCCAGCAGTTCCACCTCGACAGGGGGGGGCTATGGCTACACCTTC. It yields the protein CASSSTSTGGGYGYTF.

The chain joins TRBV27 to TRBJ1-5; D perhaps matches TRBD1 (6 bases). V dropped 2 bases and J dropped 1 base, with 12 bases sitting between them. This CDR3 is built from 16 residues. CDR1 is MNHEY and CDR2 is SMNVEV in the germline V gene (reference sequence). CDR3 region: CASSLKAGASNQPQHF. In DNA, the CDR3 is TGTGCCAGCAGTTTAAAGGCAGGGGCGAGCAATCAGCCCCAGCATTTT.

The chain recombines TRBV4-1 with TRBJ2-3; D might be TRBD2 (5 bases). The CDR3 has 16 residues. The ends were cut back, 1 base at V and 0 bases at J, with 11 bases in the middle. From germline, CDR1 is MGHRA and CDR2 YSYEKL. The CDR3 coding sequence is TGCGCCAGCAGCCAAGGCGAGTTAGCGAGCACAGATACGCAGTATTTT. This codes for CASSQGELASTDTQYF.

This clone was detected once. The rearrangement uses TRBV15 and TRBJ1-2; TRBD1 matches 10 bases. Unmatched junction bases numbered 8, after V lost 5 bases and J lost 5 bases. CDR3 length: 15 amino acids. Germline values: CDR1 LNHNV, CDR2 YYDKDF (reference sequence). The DNA of the CDR3 is TGTGCCACCAGCTTGGGGAAGGACAGGGGGTATGGCTACACCTTC. As protein: CATSLGKDRGYGYTF.

The chain recombines TRBV20-1 with TRBJ2-2, with 8 nucleotides matching TRBD2. V dropped 3 bases and J dropped 5; count of bases not matched to a gene: 8. Germline CDR1 is DFQATT and CDR2 is SNEGSKA (reference sequence). This CDR3 is 15 amino acids long. This CDR3 reads CSASAGGAWTGELFF. In DNA form, the CDR3 reads TGCAGTGCTAGTGCCGGGGGGGCGTGGACCGGGGAGCTGTTTTTT.

This chain uses TRBV29-1 with TRBJ2-5; D not resolved. Trimming shortened V by 5 bases and J by 5 bases, and 15 bases separated the two germline ends. Germline V gene data show CDR1 as SQVTM and CDR2 as ANQGSEA. CDR3 length: 13 residues. For the CDR3, the DNA is TGCAGCGTTAGCCCTCCGGGTAAGGAGACCCAGTACTTC. Protein product: CSVSPPGKETQYF.

V is TRBV6-6 and J is TRBJ1-2, with TRBD1 identical over 7 bases. Trimming removed 2 bases from V and 7 bases from J; junction bases left unmatched: 4. The CDR3 consists of 13 residues. Per the germline V gene, CDR1 is MNHNY and CDR2 is SVGAGI (reference sequence). CDR3 in DNA: TGTGCCAGCAGTTACCACAGGGGTCCTGGCTACACCTTC. Protein: CASSYHRGPGYTF.

To note about this clone: Other nucleotide sequences from this sample produce the same CDR3. This chain uses TRBV7-9 with TRBJ1-4, with D possibly matching TRBD1 (6 bases). Looked up from germline, CDR1 is SEHNR and CDR2 is FQNEAQ (reference sequence). This CDR3 contains 15 residues. Trimming cost V 1 base and J 2 bases, with 8 bases left between them. CDR3 amino acids: CASSLEGGTNEKLFF. DNA of the CDR3: TGTGCCAGCAGCTTAGAGGGGGGGACTAATGAAAAACTGTTTTTT.